A selection of T cell receptor beta chains follows, all from one sample in a study of PD-L1 blockade in urothelial cancer. Assay used: immunoSEQ multiplex PCR; TCRdb lists only in-frame clones, some missing. The sample has 35,000 or so clones, about a third seen once. The material was tumor tissue, obtained before atezolizumab (anti-PD-L1) treatment. The receptors derive from a man aged 60 to 75 with urothelial cancer. CDR3s include the opening cysteine and the closing phenylalanine or tryptophan. The D gene is left open where the match is weak. Some rows have no size entry. The others give once, few or many, or a class for an expanded clone.

d_gene: TRBD1; j_gene: TRBJ2-7; abundance: few; v_gene: TRBV2; CDR3nt: TGTGCCAGCCGAGGGACAGACTCCTACGAGCAGTACTTC; CDR3aa: CASRGTDSYEQYF
d_gene: -; j_gene: TRBJ2-7; abundance: many; v_gene: TRBV6-8; CDR3nt: TGTGCCACCTCCCGGGACTCCTTCTACGAGCAGTACTTC; CDR3aa: CATSRDSFYEQYF
d_gene: -; j_gene: TRBJ1-4; abundance: few; v_gene: TRBV6-8; CDR3nt: TGTGCCAGCACTGACAGTGCAGCTAATGAAAAACTGTTTTTT; CDR3aa: CASTDSAANEKLFF
d_gene: -; j_gene: TRBJ1-2; abundance: few; v_gene: TRBV6-8; CDR3nt: TGTGCCAGCACAGGTCTTAATTTGAACTATGGCTACACCTTC; CDR3aa: CASTGLNLNYGYTF
d_gene: -; j_gene: TRBJ2-1; abundance: -; v_gene: TRBV29-1; CDR3nt: TGCAGCGTCCTACGTTCCTCCAATGAGCAGTTCTTC; CDR3aa: CSVLRSSNEQFF
d_gene: TRBD1; j_gene: TRBJ2-2; abundance: -; v_gene: TRBV10-2; CDR3nt: TGCGCCAGCAGACACAGGGGGTGTAGCACCGGGGAGCTGTTTTTT; CDR3aa: CASRHRGCSTGELFF
d_gene: -; j_gene: TRBJ1-6; abundance: medium-sized; v_gene: TRBV6-8; CDR3nt: TGTGCCAGCAGTTGGGCCAGGGAAGGAAATTCACCCCTCCACTTT; CDR3aa: CASSWAREGNSPLHF
d_gene: -; j_gene: TRBJ2-2; abundance: -; v_gene: TRBV29-1; CDR3nt: TGCAGCGTTAGCTCCGGGACACAAACCGGGGAGCTGTTTTTT; CDR3aa: CSVSSGTQTGELFF
d_gene: -; j_gene: TRBJ1-2; abundance: few; v_gene: TRBV6-8; CDR3nt: TGTGCCAGCAGTCCCCAGGGGAACTATGGCTACACCTTC; CDR3aa: CASSPQGNYGYTF
d_gene: TRBD1; j_gene: TRBJ2-3; abundance: -; v_gene: TRBV6-8; CDR3nt: TGTGCCAGCAGTTACACCTCAGGGGGATACACAGATACGCAGTATTTT; CDR3aa: CASSYTSGGYTDTQYF
d_gene: TRBD1; j_gene: TRBJ1-3; abundance: medium-sized; v_gene: TRBV11-3; CDR3nt: TGTGCCAGCAGCTTGGGTGGGACAGGGCTTTCGTACAGAAACACCATATATTTT; CDR3aa: CASSLGGTGLSYRNTIYF
d_gene: -; j_gene: TRBJ2-3; abundance: -; v_gene: TRBV18; CDR3nt: TGTGCCAGCTCACCGCCTATCGGCACAGATACGCAGTATTTT; CDR3aa: CASSPPIGTDTQYF
d_gene: -; j_gene: TRBJ1-2; abundance: -; v_gene: TRBV19; CDR3nt: TGTGCCAGTTCCCCCGGGATCAACTATGGCTACACCTTC; CDR3aa: CASSPGINYGYTF
d_gene: -; j_gene: TRBJ1-5; abundance: -; v_gene: TRBV19; CDR3nt: TGTGCCAGTAGTATAGGCCAGGGTGGCTATAGCAATCAGCCCCAGCATTTT; CDR3aa: CASSIGQGGYSNQPQHF
d_gene: TRBD2; j_gene: TRBJ2-7; abundance: -; v_gene: TRBV6-8; CDR3nt: TGTGCCAGCAGTTATGGGACTAGCGGGAGGGCCGAGCAGTACTTC; CDR3aa: CASSYGTSGRAEQYF
d_gene: -; j_gene: TRBJ2-1; abundance: many; v_gene: TRBV9; CDR3nt: TGTGCCAGCAGTGATACGCCGCTAGCGACCTACAATGAGCAGTTCTTC; CDR3aa: CASSDTPLATYNEQFF
d_gene: -; j_gene: TRBJ1-2; abundance: many; v_gene: TRBV11-3; CDR3nt: TGTGCCAGCAGCTTGGCCTCGGACAACTATGGCTACACCTTC; CDR3aa: CASSLASDNYGYTF
d_gene: TRBD1; j_gene: TRBJ2-7; abundance: -; v_gene: TRBV10-2; CDR3nt: TGCGCCAGCAGGAGGGGACAGACTGGCGAGCAGTACTTC; CDR3aa: CASRRGQTGEQYF
d_gene: -; j_gene: TRBJ1-1; abundance: -; v_gene: TRBV6-8; CDR3nt: TGTGCCAGCACCTTCGGGACCTTGAACACTGAAGCTTTCTTT; CDR3aa: CASTFGTLNTEAFF
d_gene: -; j_gene: TRBJ1-4; abundance: -; v_gene: TRBV6-1; CDR3nt: TGTGCCAGCAGTGAAGACGCCCGTAGGAATGAAAAACTGTTTTTT; CDR3aa: CASSEDARRNEKLFF
d_gene: TRBD1; j_gene: TRBJ1-1; abundance: -; v_gene: TRBV18; CDR3nt: TGTGCCAGCTCACCGCTACAGGGGAATTCTGAAGCTTTCTTT; CDR3aa: CASSPLQGNSEAFF
d_gene: -; j_gene: TRBJ1-5; abundance: -; v_gene: TRBV30; CDR3nt: TGTGCCTGGAGTCGGGAGGGAGATCAGCCCCAGCATTTT; CDR3aa: CAWSREGDQPQHF
d_gene: -; j_gene: TRBJ1-3; abundance: -; v_gene: TRBV29-1; CDR3nt: TGCAGCGTTGAACTTGGGACTTACTCTGGAAACACCATATATTTT; CDR3aa: CSVELGTYSGNTIYF
d_gene: -; j_gene: TRBJ1-4; abundance: -; v_gene: TRBV9; CDR3nt: TGTGCCAGCAGCGAGGAGGGGAACAATGAAAAACTGTTTTTT; CDR3aa: CASSEEGNNEKLFF
d_gene: -; j_gene: TRBJ1-1; abundance: -; v_gene: TRBV7-6; CDR3nt: TGTGCCAGCAGCCTGATATCGGCGGTCATGAACACTGAAGCTTTCTTT; CDR3aa: CASSLISAVMNTEAFF
d_gene: -; j_gene: TRBJ1-2; abundance: -; v_gene: TRBV19; CDR3nt: TGTGCCAGTAGTGACGGGACGCTCGGCCCCTATGGCTACACCTTC; CDR3aa: CASSDGTLGPYGYTF
d_gene: TRBD2; j_gene: TRBJ2-4; abundance: few; v_gene: TRBV4-1; CDR3nt: TGCGCCAGCAGCGCTTCACTAGCGGGGGACATTCAGTACTTC; CDR3aa: CASSASLAGDIQYF
d_gene: -; j_gene: TRBJ1-2; abundance: -; v_gene: TRBV10-3; CDR3nt: TGTGCCATCAGTGGTGGGTCAAACTATGGCTACACCTTC; CDR3aa: CAISGGSNYGYTF
d_gene: -; j_gene: TRBJ2-3; abundance: once; v_gene: TRBV19; CDR3nt: TGTGCCAGTAGGATGAGACGGGACGGGAGCACAGATACGCAGTATTTT; CDR3aa: CASRMRRDGSTDTQYF
d_gene: -; j_gene: TRBJ2-3; abundance: -; v_gene: TRBV27; CDR3nt: TGTGCCAGCAGGACCCAATTATCCTACTCCCCAGATACGCAGTATTTT; CDR3aa: CASRTQLSYSPDTQYF
d_gene: -; j_gene: TRBJ1-2; abundance: -; v_gene: TRBV19; CDR3nt: TGTGCCAGTAGTATAGCGGGGGTCAGCTATGGCTACACCTTC; CDR3aa: CASSIAGVSYGYTF
d_gene: -; j_gene: TRBJ2-5; abundance: few; v_gene: TRBV9; CDR3nt: TGTGCCAGCAGCGTAGCTGTGGGGGGCGCACAGACCCAGTACTTC; CDR3aa: CASSVAVGGAQTQYF
d_gene: TRBD1; j_gene: TRBJ1-4; abundance: -; v_gene: TRBV30; CDR3nt: TGTGCCTGGAGTGAATCCGACAGGGGGCTGAAACTGTTTTTT; CDR3aa: CAWSESDRGLKLFF
d_gene: TRBD1; j_gene: TRBJ1-1; abundance: -; v_gene: TRBV5-1; CDR3nt: TGCGCCAGCAGCAGAGACAGGGGAGACACTGAAGCTTTCTTT; CDR3aa: CASSRDRGDTEAFF
d_gene: -; j_gene: TRBJ2-3; abundance: -; v_gene: TRBV14; CDR3nt: TGTGCCAGCAGCCAAGTCGGGGGAAGCACAGATACGCAGTATTTT; CDR3aa: CASSQVGGSTDTQYF
d_gene: -; j_gene: TRBJ2-5; abundance: once; v_gene: TRBV19; CDR3nt: TGTGCCAGTAGTATCGGGGTGCAGGAGACCCAGTACTTC; CDR3aa: CASSIGVQETQYF
d_gene: -; j_gene: TRBJ2-3; abundance: -; v_gene: TRBV30; CDR3nt: TGTGCCGGAACTGGCGGGTTTAGGGAAAAGCCAGATACGCAGTATTTT; CDR3aa: CAGTGGFREKPDTQYF
d_gene: -; j_gene: TRBJ1-2; abundance: few; v_gene: TRBV28; CDR3nt: TGTGCCAGCAGTTTACGGGTTACCTATGGCTACACCTTC; CDR3aa: CASSLRVTYGYTF
d_gene: -; j_gene: TRBJ1-5; abundance: -; v_gene: TRBV6-8; CDR3nt: TGTGCCAGCAGTTGGTCAGATTATCAGCCCCAGCATTTT; CDR3aa: CASSWSDYQPQHF
d_gene: -; j_gene: TRBJ2-5; abundance: -; v_gene: TRBV19; CDR3nt: TGTGCCAGTAGTAGGGCGGGACAAGGAGGGGAGACCCAGTACTTC; CDR3aa: CASSRAGQGGETQYF
d_gene: -; j_gene: TRBJ1-5; abundance: -; v_gene: TRBV9; CDR3nt: TGTGCCAGCAGTGAAAGGGGAGGTACCAATCAGCCCCAGCATTTT; CDR3aa: CASSERGGTNQPQHF
d_gene: -; j_gene: TRBJ2-2; abundance: -; v_gene: TRBV12-5; CDR3nt: TGTGCTAGTGGCAAGGACAGAAACACCGGGGAGCTGTTTTTT; CDR3aa: CASGKDRNTGELFF
d_gene: -; j_gene: TRBJ1-2; abundance: -; v_gene: TRBV6-8; CDR3nt: TGTGCCAGCACCCAAGGATCTGTTTTTAGTGGCTACACCTTC; CDR3aa: CASTQGSVFSGYTF
d_gene: -; j_gene: TRBJ1-4; abundance: -; v_gene: TRBV5-1; CDR3nt: TGCGCCAGCAGCTTGACGGGGGTAGGGGAAAAACTGTTTTTT; CDR3aa: CASSLTGVGEKLFF